This T cell receptor beta chain was sequenced during a study of blood T cell repertoires in COVID-19. Study context: Italy, Spain and the United States were the sources of the convalescent and acute COVID-19 samples.

Original methodology: Reference gene primer amplification gave nucleated cell count estimates. Method: immunoSEQ multiplex PCR; TCRdb's copy keeps in-frame clones and lacks some. V and J calls plus clone size are reproduced from that table; the DNA served to infer D and trimming. The table includes about 180,000 clones, 86% detected once. V shed 6 bases and J shed 2 bases, with 14 bases lying between them. In germline, CDR1 is SNHLY, CDR2 FYNNEI. The CDR3 is 14 residues long. J is TRBJ2-7 and V is TRBV2; TRBD1 is a possible D gene (5 bases). The receptor comes from a man aged 65 to 79 with active or convalescent COVID-19. Material for sequencing was peripheral blood. CDR3 DNA sequence: TGTGCCAGCAGGTATACAGAAGGGGCCTACGAGCAGTACTTC. Its translation is CASRYTEGAYEQYF. Looking up the rest from reference TRBV2 and TRBJ2-7 gives the full variable domain: EPEVTQTPSHQVTQMGQEVILRCVPISNHLYFYWYRQILGQKVEFLVSFYNNEISEKSEIFDDQFSVERPDGSNFTLKIRSTKLEDSAMYFCASRYTEGAYEQYFGPGTRLTVT.